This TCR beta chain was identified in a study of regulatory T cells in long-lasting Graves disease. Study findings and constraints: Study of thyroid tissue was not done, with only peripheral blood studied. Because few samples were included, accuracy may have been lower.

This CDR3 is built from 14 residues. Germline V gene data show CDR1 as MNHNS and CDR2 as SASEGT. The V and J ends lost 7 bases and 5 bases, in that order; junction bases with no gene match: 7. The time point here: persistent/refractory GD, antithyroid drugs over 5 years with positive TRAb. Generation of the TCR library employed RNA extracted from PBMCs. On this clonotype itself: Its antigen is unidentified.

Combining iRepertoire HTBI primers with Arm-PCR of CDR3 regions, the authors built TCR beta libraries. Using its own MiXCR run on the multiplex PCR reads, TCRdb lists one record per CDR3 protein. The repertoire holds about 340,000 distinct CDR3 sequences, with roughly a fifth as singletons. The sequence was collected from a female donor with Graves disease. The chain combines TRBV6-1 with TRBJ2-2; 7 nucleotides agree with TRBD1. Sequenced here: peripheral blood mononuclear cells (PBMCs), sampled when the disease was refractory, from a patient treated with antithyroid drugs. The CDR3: CASTATGLTGELFF. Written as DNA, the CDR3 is TGTGCCAGCACTGCGACAGGGCTTACCGGGGAGCTGTTTTTT.